This T cell receptor (beta chain) is drawn from a study of T cell repertoires in cytomegalovirus infection. Across the study: Alongside well-studied HLA-B-restricted CMV epitopes, recently identified HLA-C-restricted CMV epitopes were also used. Indications of both CMV infection and matching HLA type were provided by public TCR beta signatures.

Study-wide findings and caveats: Across the ex vivo response, the dominant clonotypes were HLA-C-restricted CMV-specific TCR beta clonotypes. Cumulative frequency of public TCR beta families picked out carriers of CMV plus the relevant HLA.

MiXCR, applied by TCRdb to the reads, yields one record per CDR3 protein. This sample yields around 77,000 distinct CDR3 sequences, of which 20% to 25% are seen a single time; approximately 68% belongs to the top ten. As for this clonotype: Antigen unknown.

This clonotype originated in a human donor in good health (CMV status not recorded). Some clones in this sample may be carry-over from other donors' samples. The sequenced sample was CD8+ T cells from cultured PBMCs, obtained from culture after CMV antigen stimulation.

This chain's CDR3 is CAIRGPGELFF. The CDR3 DNA reads TGTGCCATAAGAGGCCCCGGGGAGCTGTTTTTT. V gene TRBV10-3 combines with J gene TRBJ2-2; D unclear. Trimming shortened V by 9 bases and J by 6 bases, and 8 bases separated the two germline ends. The CDR3 is 11 residues long. Germline lookup yields CDR1 ENHRY and CDR2 SYGVKD.